This T cell receptor beta chain appears in the sequencing data of a study of T cell repertoires in cytomegalovirus infection. Overall study: Carrying CMV and the relevant HLA type showed in public TCR beta signatures. Points from the study as a whole: The cumulative frequency of public TCR beta families identified carriers of CMV plus the relevant HLA. Within the response measured ex vivo, HLA-C-restricted CMV-specific TCR beta clonotypes were dominant.

The CDR3 is made up of 13 amino acids. The germline CDR1 and CDR2 sequences are SQVTM and ANQGSEA. Trimming cost V 3 bases and J 0 bases, with 8 bases left between them. Comment on this clonotype: Its antigen is not known.

MiXCR, run by TCRdb on the reads, gives a single entry per CDR3 protein. The table has 500,000 to 600,000 distinct CDR3 sequences, approximately 15% seen once. This chain connects TRBV29-1 to TRBJ1-1; D not certain. This sequence was found in a human donor in good health (CMV status not recorded). Some clones in this sample may be carry-over from other donors' samples. Sequenced input: CD8+ T cells from PBMCs. The CDR3 spells CSVDLGMNTEAFF. CDR3 coding DNA: TGCAGCGTTGATCTGGGGATGAACACTGAAGCTTTCTTT.